This T cell receptor (beta chain) was captured in a study of human T cells and chemical hapten exposure. About the study: Investigators sensitized around 2 cm by around 2 cm of upper inner arm skin with 2% DPC. Overall study results and limits: The immune response of these alopecia patients might not match healthy individuals'.

Time point denoted: pre-sensitization, week 0. As to treatment: therapeutic diphenylcyclopropenone sensitization with weekly scalp DPC. There are a few counts of this clonotype. The antigen is unknown. TCRdb re-analysed the RACE reads in MiXCR, keeping a single row per CDR3 protein. The sample carries a few hundred thousand distinct CDR3 sequences, around 5% recorded once. Per germline, CDR1 MNHNY and CDR2 SVGAGI (reference sequence). The CDR3 covers 16 residues. The V end was cut by 0 bases, the J end by 0 bases, with 6 bases between. The receptor's source is a woman aged 18 to 35 with alopecia areata. Some clones in this sample may be carry-over from other donors' samples. V gene TRBV6-6 combines with J gene TRBJ1-6; unclear D gene. Sequencing used whole blood, obtained in connection with sensitization to the hapten diphenylcyclopropenone (DPC). In DNA form, the CDR3 reads TGTGCCAGCAGTTACTCACCTAACTCCTATAATTCACCCCTCCACTTT. This codes for CASSYSPNSYNSPLHF.